One and the same sample provided the 6 T cell receptor beta chains below, sequenced in a study of technical replicates of blood from several donors. The method was immunoSEQ multiplex PCR; TCRdb's version includes in-frame clones alone and lacks a portion of them. The data hold roughly 70,000 clones, with approximately 94% observed a single time. The material sequenced was T cells isolated from PBMCs. These receptor sequences come from a human donor in good health.

The chain employs TRBV29-1 and TRBJ2-3, with a tentative D call TRBD2 (5 bases). This CDR3 region has 12 residues. CDR1 is SQVTM, CDR2 ANQGSEA, per germline. The V end was cut by 3 bases, the J end by 6 bases, with 10 bases between. DNA for the CDR3: TGCAGCGTTGATTTAGCGCTCGATACGCAGTATTTT. Translated: CSVDLALDTQYF.

This chain links TRBV29-1 with TRBJ1-1, with D tentatively TRBD1 (5 bases). The length of the CDR3 is 13 residues. Germline V gives CDR1 SQVTM, CDR2 ANQGSEA. V was pared by 7 bases and J by 2 bases, with 14 bases between. CDR3 amino acids: CSALVGGNTEAFF. CDR3 in DNA: TGCAGCGCTTTAGTGGGGGGAAACACTGAAGCTTTCTTT. The entire variable domain, with the rest obtained from reference TRBV29-1 and TRBJ1-1, is as follows: SAVISQKPSRDICQRGTSLTIQCQVDSQVTMMFWYRQQPGQSLTLIATANQGSEATYESGFVIDKFPISRPNLTFSTLTVSNMSPEDSSIYLCSALVGGNTEAFFGQGTRLTVV.

The CDR3 bases are TGTGCCAGCAGTATTCGGCCAGGCCTTGCAGATACGCAGTATTTT. Its translation: CASSIRPGLADTQYF. The rearrangement joins TRBV6-1 to TRBJ2-3, with unresolved D. Deletions cut 5 bases from V and 4 bases from J, with 16 bases between. Germline V gene lookup returns CDR1 MNHNS and CDR2 SASEGT. The length of the CDR3 is 15 residues.

This chain links TRBV9 with TRBJ2-7, with 8 bases fitting TRBD2. Germline CDR1 reads SGDLS; CDR2 reads YYNGEE. This CDR3 has 15 amino acids. The V segment lost 3 bases and the J segment 1 base; nucleotides outside the gene matches: 6. CDR3 in amino acids: CASSGSGSESYEQYF. The CDR3 nucleotides read TGTGCCAGCAGCGGAAGCGGGAGTGAATCCTACGAGCAGTACTTC.

This chain joins TRBV9 and TRBJ2-1, with D possibly TRBD2 on 6 matching bases. V shed 0 bases and J shed 3 bases, with 10 bases lying between them. Germline loops: CDR1 SGDLS, CDR2 YYNGEE. CDR3 size: 15 residues. This chain's CDR3 is CASSVGNSGYNEQFF. The CDR3 DNA is TGTGCCAGCAGCGTAGGGAATAGCGGCTACAATGAGCAGTTCTTC. The complete variable domain, with remaining parts taken from reference TRBV9 and TRBJ2-1, reads DSGVTQTPKHLITATGQRVTLRCSPRSGDLSVYWYQQSLDQGLQFLIQYYNGEERAKGNILERFSAQQFPDLHSELNLSSLELGDSALYFCASSVGNSGYNEQFFGPGTRLTVL.

J is TRBJ1-2 and V is TRBV6-5, with no clear D. The CDR3 is made up of 14 amino acids. Germline CDR1 and CDR2: MNHEY and SVGAGI. Trimming removed 0 bases at V and 2 bases at J, with 7 bases between. For the CDR3, the DNA is TGTGCCAGCAGTTACTCACGGGTGAACTATGGCTACACCTTC. This codes for CASSYSRVNYGYTF.